One sample yielded the 3 T cell receptor beta chains listed below, sequenced in a study of T cell responses to AZD1222 COVID-19 vaccine. Sequencing was performed with immunoSEQ multiplex PCR; in TCRdb, only in-frame clones are kept and a portion is missing. The sample carries some 200,000 clones, 93% recorded once. The sample consisted of peripheral blood, taken on day 0 of MenACWY control vaccination. Source of these receptors: an adult in good health.

The rearrangement joins TRBV5-1 to TRBJ1-1; weak D call: TRBD1 (5 bases). Germline CDR1 reads SGHRS; CDR2 reads YFSETQ. Trimming cost V 1 base and J 3 bases, with 10 bases left between them. The CDR3 consists of 14 residues. The CDR3 bases are TGCGCCAGCAGCTTGTATCAGGGAGACACTGAAGCTTTCTTT. Its protein is CASSLYQGDTEAFF.

V and J are TRBV7-2 and TRBJ1-3; no clear D. Trimming took off 11 bases at V and 1 base at J, with 15 bases between the two ends. Per germline, CDR1 SGHTA and CDR2 FQGNSA. CDR3 length: 14 residues. The CDR3 spells CAAQSPHSGNTIYF. CDR3 DNA sequence: TGTGCCGCCCAGAGCCCCCATTCTGGAAACACCATATATTTT.

This chain's CDR3 is CASTPGRGRTGELFF. The DNA of the CDR3 is TGTGCCAGTACCCCGGGCAGGGGAAGGACCGGGGAGCTGTTTTTT. The chain is built from TRBV19 and TRBJ2-2, with D possibly matching TRBD1 (6 bases). V shed 7 bases and J shed 5 bases, with 17 bases lying between them. The CDR3 is 15 amino acids. The germline gives CDR1 LNHDA, CDR2 SQIVND (reference sequence).